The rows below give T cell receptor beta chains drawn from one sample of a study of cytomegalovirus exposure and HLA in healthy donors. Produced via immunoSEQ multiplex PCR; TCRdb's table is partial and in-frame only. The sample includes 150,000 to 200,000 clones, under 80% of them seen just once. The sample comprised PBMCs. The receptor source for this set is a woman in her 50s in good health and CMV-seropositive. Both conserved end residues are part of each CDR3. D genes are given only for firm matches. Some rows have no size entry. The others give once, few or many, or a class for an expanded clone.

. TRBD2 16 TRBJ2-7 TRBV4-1 TGCGCCAGCAGCCAAGCCCCCAGCGGGGGGGCCTACGAGCAGTACTTC CASSQAPSGGAYEQYF
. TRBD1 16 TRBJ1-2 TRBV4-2 TGTGCCAGCAGCCAATTATACCGGACAGGGGCGCAAGGCTACACCTTC CASSQLYRTGAQGYTF
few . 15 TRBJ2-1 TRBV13 TGTGCCAGCAGCCCGCCGACGGGGGCCTACAATGAGCAGTTCTTC CASSPPTGAYNEQFF
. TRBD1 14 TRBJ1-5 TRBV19 TGTGCCAGTAGTCTTTGGACAGGGGATCAGCCCCAGCATTTT CASSLWTGDQPQHF
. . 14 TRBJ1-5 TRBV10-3 TGTGCCATCAGTGTAGACCGTTCAGGGCAGCCCCAGCATTTT CAISVDRSGQPQHF
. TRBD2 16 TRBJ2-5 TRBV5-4 TGTGCCAGCAGCCCGGCCGGCCGGGAGGGTTCAGAGACCCAGTACTTC CASSPAGREGSETQYF
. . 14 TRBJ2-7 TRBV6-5 TGTGCCAGCAGTTACTCTCGTCCCTCCTACGAGCAGTACTTC CASSYSRPSYEQYF
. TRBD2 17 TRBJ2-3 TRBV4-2 TGTGCCAGCAGCCAGCCTGGGACTAGCGGGGGTGGAGATACGCAGTATTTT CASSQPGTSGGGDTQYF
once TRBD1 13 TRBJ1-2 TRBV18 TGTGCCAGCTCACCGGACAGGGTCTATGGCTACACCTTC CASSPDRVYGYTF
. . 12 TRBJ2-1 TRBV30 TGTGCCTCCCGCGGGGTCCCCAATGAGCAGTTCTTC CASRGVPNEQFF
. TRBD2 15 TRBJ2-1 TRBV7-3 TGTGCCAGCAGCCTTGAGCGGGGGGACTACAATGAGCAGTTCTTC CASSLERGDYNEQFF
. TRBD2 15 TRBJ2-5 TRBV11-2 TGTGCCAGCAGCTTAGGGACTAGCACGGTGGAGACCCAGTACTTC CASSLGTSTVETQYF
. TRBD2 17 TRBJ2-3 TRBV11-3 TGTGCCAGCAGCTTAAAGTCGGGCGGGGGGGCCACAGATACGCAGTATTTT CASSLKSGGGATDTQYF
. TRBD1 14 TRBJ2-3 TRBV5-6 TGTGCCAGCAGCGCCGGACAGGCCGCAGATACGCAGTATTTT CASSAGQAADTQYF
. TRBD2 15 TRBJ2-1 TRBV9 TGTGCCAGCAGCCCCAGGACGGGGGGTTTCCATGAGCAGTTCTTC CASSPRTGGFHEQFF
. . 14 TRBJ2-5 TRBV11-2 TGTGCCAGCAGCTTAGATCGGACAGCAGAGACCCAGTACTTC CASSLDRTAETQYF
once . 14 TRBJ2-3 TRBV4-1 TGCGCCAGCAGCCAAGATGACGGGACAGATACGCAGTATTTT CASSQDDGTDTQYF
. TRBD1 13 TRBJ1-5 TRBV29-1 TGCAGCGTGGGACAGGCGAGCAATCAGCCCCAGCATTTT CSVGQASNQPQHF
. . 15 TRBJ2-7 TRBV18 TGTGCCAGCTCACCACGCAGGGCCCCGTCACAAGAGCAGTACTTC CASSPRRAPSQEQYF
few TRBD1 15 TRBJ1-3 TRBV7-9 TGTGCCAGCAGCCGACAGGGGGCGGGCGGAAACACCATATATTTT CASSRQGAGGNTIYF
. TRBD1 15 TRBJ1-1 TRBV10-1 TGCGCCAGCAGTGACGGACAGGGGTTGAACACTGAAGCTTTCTTT CASSDGQGLNTEAFF
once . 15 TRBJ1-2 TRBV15 TGTGCCACCAGCAGAGAAGAATGGAGGGACTATGGCTACACCTTC CATSREEWRDYGYTF
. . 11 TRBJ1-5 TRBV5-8 TGTGCCAGCAGCTCCCGGTGGCCCCAGCATTTT CASSSRWPQHF
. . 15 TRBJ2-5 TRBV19 TGTGCCAGTAGTATAGAGGACACCCTCCAAGAGACCCAGTACTTC CASSIEDTLQETQYF
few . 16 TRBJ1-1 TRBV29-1 TGCAGCGTTGGATCGCAGGTTGGCAGGGCCAACACTGAAGCTTTCTTT CSVGSQVGRANTEAFF
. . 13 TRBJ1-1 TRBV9 TGTGCCAGCAGCATACTTCTCGGCGGCGAAGCTTTCTTT CASSILLGGEAFF
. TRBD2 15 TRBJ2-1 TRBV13 TGTGCCAGCAGTCTACTAGCGGGGGGGGACAATGAGCAGTTCTTC CASSLLAGGDNEQFF
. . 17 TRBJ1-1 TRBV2 TGTGCCAGCAGTGAAAGAGGGCCGGGTCTTATGAACACTGAAGCTTTCTTT CASSERGPGLMNTEAFF
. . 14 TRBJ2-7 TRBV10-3 TGTGCCATCAGTGACCCCGAGGGTACCTACGAGCAGTACTTC CAISDPEGTYEQYF
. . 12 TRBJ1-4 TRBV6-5 TGTGCCAGCAGCCGGGGAGGTGAAAAACTGTTTTTT CASSRGGEKLFF
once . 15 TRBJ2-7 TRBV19 TGTGCCAGTAGTTTATTAGCGACTGGCTCCTACGAGCAGTACTTC CASSLLATGSYEQYF
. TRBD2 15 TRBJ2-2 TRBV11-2 TGTGCCAGCAGCTTAGGGGGGGGTAACACCGGGGAGCTGTTTTTT CASSLGGGNTGELFF
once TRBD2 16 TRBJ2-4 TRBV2 TGTGCCAGCAGTCCAGATGTCGGGGGGGGCGAAAACATTCAGTACTTC CASSPDVGGGENIQYF
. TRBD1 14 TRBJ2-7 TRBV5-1 TGCGCCAGCAGCCAGAGGACAGGCTCCTACGAGCAGTACTTC CASSQRTGSYEQYF
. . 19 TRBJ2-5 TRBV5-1 TGCGCCAGCAGCCAAGGAGGGAGTTTAGGGGTAAGGTACCAAGAGACCCAGTACTTC CASSQGGSLGVRYQETQYF
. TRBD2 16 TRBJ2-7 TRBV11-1 TGTGCCAGCAGCCTTGGACTAGCGGGGGTCTCCTACGAGCAGTACTTC CASSLGLAGVSYEQYF
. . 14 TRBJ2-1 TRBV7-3 TGTGCCCGCGGGACGGGTAGTGGCCACAATGAGCAGTTCTTC CARGTGSGHNEQFF
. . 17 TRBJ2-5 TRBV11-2 TGTGCCAGCAGCCCTCTAAGGGGGGGGGCCATGGCGGAGACCCAGTACTTC CASSPLRGGAMAETQYF
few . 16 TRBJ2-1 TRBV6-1 TGTGCCAGCAGTGAAATAAAGGGGGCGGGGTCCAATGAGCAGTTCTTC CASSEIKGAGSNEQFF
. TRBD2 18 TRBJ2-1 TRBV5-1 TGCGCCAGCAGCTTCGGGAGGAGTAACCGGGCCGTCGACAATGAGCAGTTCTTC CASSFGRSNRAVDNEQFF
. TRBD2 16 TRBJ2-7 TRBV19 TGTGCCAGTAGTATCCCCTCTAGCGGGGGGGCCTACGAGCAGTACTTC CASSIPSSGGAYEQYF
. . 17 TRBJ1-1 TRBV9 TGTGCCAGCAGCGTAGAAGAAGGGAGAAACAAGAACACTGAAGCTTTCTTT CASSVEEGRNKNTEAFF
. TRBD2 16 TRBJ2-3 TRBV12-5 TGTGCTAGTGGTTTGGAGCGGGGGTTAAGCACAGATACGCAGTATTTT CASGLERGLSTDTQYF
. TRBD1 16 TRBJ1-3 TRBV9 TGTGCCAGCAGCGTTTCCCCGACAGGGACCGGAAACACCATATATTTT CASSVSPTGTGNTIYF
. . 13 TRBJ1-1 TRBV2 TGTGCCAGCAGTGAGTATTTCGGCACTGAAGCTTTCTTT CASSEYFGTEAFF
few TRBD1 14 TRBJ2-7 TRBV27 TGTGCCAGCAGTCCTCCGGGACAGGCCTACGAGCAGTACTTC CASSPPGQAYEQYF
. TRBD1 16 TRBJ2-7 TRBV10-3 TGTGCCATCAGTGGGACCGTGGGACAGGGTCCCTACGAGCAGTACTTC CAISGTVGQGPYEQYF
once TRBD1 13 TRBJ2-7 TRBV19 TGTGCCAGCGGACAGGGGCCTTCCTACGAGCAGTACTTC CASGQGPSYEQYF
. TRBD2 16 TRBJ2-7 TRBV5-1 TGCGCCAGCAGCGGGGGACTAGCGGTTCCTTCCTACGAGCAGTACTTC CASSGGLAVPSYEQYF
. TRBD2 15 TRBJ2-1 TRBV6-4 TGTGCCAGCAGGCGGACTAGCGGGACCTACAATGAGCAGTTCTTC CASRRTSGTYNEQFF
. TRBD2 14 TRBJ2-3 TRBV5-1 TGCGCCAGCAGCTTCGGGAGGCTCACAGATACGCAGTATTTT CASSFGRLTDTQYF
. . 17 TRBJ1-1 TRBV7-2 TGTGCCAGCAGCTTAGTTGGAGGCGGCAGCTGGAACACTGAAGCTTTCTTT CASSLVGGGSWNTEAFF
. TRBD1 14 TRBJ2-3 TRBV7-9 TGTGCCAGCAGCAAGGGACAGGATAGAGATACGCAGTATTTT CASSKGQDRDTQYF
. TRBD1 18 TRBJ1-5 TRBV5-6 TGTGCCAGCAGCTTGGGAGGACAGGGGGTCAGGAACAATCAGCCCCAGCATTTT CASSLGGQGVRNNQPQHF
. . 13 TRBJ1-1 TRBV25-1 TGTGCCAGCAGTGAGCTAATGAACACTGAAGCTTTCTTT CASSELMNTEAFF